This passage covers 28 T cell receptor beta chains from one sample sequenced in a study of T cells after yellow fever vaccination. TCRdb reanalysed the 5' RACE reads using MiXCR and keeps one entry per CDR3 protein. The data hold approximately 610,000 distinct CDR3 sequences, with less than 20% observed a single time. Sequencing was performed on PBMCs, taken less than 6 days after the first yellow fever vaccination. All receptors derive from a young man who received the YFV17D yellow fever vaccine.

With respect to this clonotype: This may be a read error: a much more frequent sequence differs by one nucleotide. Since no conserved phenylalanine or tryptophan closes the CDR3, a read error is the likely cause. This sequence joins TRBV11-2 and TRBJ2-3; D may be TRBD2 (6 bases). Germline lookup yields CDR1 SGHAT and CDR2 FQNNGV. Trimming removed 6 bases from V and 2 bases from J, with 12 bases in between. The CDR3 runs 14 residues. The CDR3 nucleotides read TGTGCCAGCAGTCGGGACTTCGACACAGATACGCAGTATTAT. Translated, it gives CASSRDFDTDTQYY.

In its sample, this clonotype was seen a few times. This rearrangement joins TRBV28 to TRBJ2-2; 8 positions match TRBD1. The ends lost 7 bases at V and 5 bases at J; junction bases unmatched: 6. In germline, CDR1 is MDHEN, CDR2 SYDVKM. The CDR3 is made up of 14 amino acids. The DNA for the CDR3 is TGTGCCAGCACGGGTGACAGGGGTACCGGGGAGCTGTTTTTT. This sequence encodes CASTGDRGTGELFF.

This clonotype was observed a handful of times. The V and J genes are TRBV24-1 and TRBJ2-5, with 12 bases identical to TRBD2. Trimming removed 3 bases from V and 7 bases from J; junction bases left unmatched: 5. The germline V gene encodes CDR1 KGHDR and CDR2 SFDVKD. CDR3 length: 15 residues. CDR3 region: CATSDLAGGPGTQYF. CDR3 nucleotide sequence: TGTGCCACCAGTGATCTAGCGGGGGGGCCAGGGACCCAGTACTTC.

In its sample, this clonotype was seen a few times. The rearrangement joins TRBV3-1 to TRBJ2-2; D remains ambiguous. The CDR3 extends over 13 amino acids. CDR1 and CDR2 (germline): LGHDT, YNNKEL (reference sequence). The V end lost 1 base, the J end lost 6 bases, and 6 bases lay between the germline ends. In DNA, the CDR3 is TGTGCCAGCAGCCAAGCCTCGTCCGGGGAGCTGTTTTTT. It is translated as CASSQASSGELFF.

V is TRBV12-3 or TRBV12-4 and J is TRBJ1-1; D is ambiguous. The CDR3 extends over 15 amino acids. The V end lost 1 base, the J end lost 3 bases, and 12 bases lay between the germline ends. CDR3 in DNA: TGTGCCAGCAGTTTAGGTCAGATTAGCTACACTGAAGCTTTCTTT. As protein: CASSLGQISYTEAFF.

This sequence joins TRBV7-9 and TRBJ1-6; no firm D call. The CDR3 is 13 amino acids. V shed 5 bases and J shed 15 bases, with 17 bases lying between them. The germline V gene has CDR1 SEHNR and CDR2 FQNEAQ (reference sequence). CDR3 in amino acids: CASSLAVGFGLHF. For the CDR3, the DNA is TGTGCCAGCAGCCTCGCCGTGGGGTTTGGCCTCCACTTT.

The J gene is TRBJ2-2, the V gene TRBV7-2; TRBD2 agrees at 8 bases. This CDR3 comprises 15 residues. With V trimmed by 6 bases and J by 1 base, 4 bases remained unmatched. Germline CDR1 reads SGHTA; CDR2 reads FQGNSA. CDR3 coding DNA: TGTGCCAGCAGTGGGACTAGGCAGAACACCGGGGAGCTGTTTTTT. It is translated as CASSGTRQNTGELFF.

The chain has TRBV11-2 and TRBJ2-1; 8 positions agree with TRBD2. CDR1 and CDR2 from the germline V gene are SGHAT and FQNNGV. V trimming: 2 bases; J trimming: 6 bases; junction bases outside the gene matches: 12. The CDR3 contains 17 residues. The CDR3 DNA sequence: TGTGCCAGCAGCTTAATTCCCTGGCGGGGGGAACCCAATGAGCAGTTCTTC. Amino acid sequence: CASSLIPWRGEPNEQFF.

In its sample, this clonotype was seen many times. The genes are TRBV15 and TRBJ1-6, with D hard to call. Trimming pared 4 bases from V and 7 bases from J, leaving 5 bases between. Looked up from germline, CDR1 is LNHNV and CDR2 is YYDKDF (reference sequence). The CDR3 runs 12 residues. CDR3: CATSIPNSPLHF. For the CDR3, the DNA is TGTGCCACCAGCATCCCAAATTCACCCCTCCACTTT.

The chain has TRBV10-3 and TRBJ2-3, with TRBD1 as a possible D gene (6 bases). This CDR3 has 14 residues. Trimming shortened V by 6 bases and J by 2 bases, and 12 bases separated the two germline ends. Germline V gene data show CDR1 as ENHRY and CDR2 as SYGVKD. CDR3 region: CAIRAGQFTDTQYF. The DNA of the CDR3 is TGTGCCATCAGGGCCGGACAGTTCACAGATACGCAGTATTTT.

CDR3 region: CASSQELGANIQYF. CDR3 nucleotides: TGTGCCAGCAGCCAAGAACTGGGGGCAAACATTCAGTACTTC. This sequence joins TRBV4-2 and TRBJ2-4; the D gene is possibly TRBD1 (6 bases). V was shortened by 0 bases and J by 6 bases, with 9 bases between the two germline ends. Germline CDR1 reads LGHNA; CDR2 reads YNFKEQ. This CDR3 is 14 amino acids long.

This clonotype appeared a few times. The genes are TRBV7-2 and TRBJ2-3; D perhaps matches TRBD1 (5 bases). The V and J ends lost 5 bases and 6 bases respectively, with 9 bases between them. This CDR3 region has 12 residues. From germline, CDR1 is SGHTA and CDR2 FQGNSA. The CDR3 coding sequence is TGTGCCAGCAGCCCAGGGTTTGATACGCAGTATTTT. Its protein product is CASSPGFDTQYF.

This clonotype was counted between two and nine times. CDR3 loop: CSVDVSEGPGDTQYF. The CDR3 DNA reads as TGCAGCGTTGATGTCTCGGAGGGGCCTGGAGATACGCAGTATTTT. The rearrangement links TRBV29-1 to TRBJ2-3; a possible D gene is TRBD2 (6 bases). This CDR3 is 15 amino acids long. Trimming took off 3 bases at V and 5 bases at J, with 18 bases between the two ends. Per germline, CDR1 SQVTM and CDR2 ANQGSEA.

The V gene is TRBV12-3 or TRBV12-4, the J gene TRBJ1-5, with 7 bases lining up with TRBD1. The V segment lost 6 bases and the J segment 3 bases; nucleotides outside the gene matches: 11. The CDR3 is 16 amino acids. CDR3: CASRAEGALINQPQHF. The CDR3 DNA sequence: TGTGCCAGCAGAGCCGAGGGGGCGCTTATCAATCAGCCCCAGCATTTT.

This clonotype has only a few counts. The rearrangement joins TRBV28 to TRBJ2-5; D possibly corresponds to TRBD1 (5 bases). CDR1 is MDHEN, CDR2 SYDVKM, per germline. V lost 6 bases and J lost 6, with 14 bases in between. This CDR3 spans 13 amino acids. The CDR3 spells CASSTVGAQTQYF. CDR3 nucleotide sequence: TGTGCCAGCAGCACTGTTGGGGCGCAGACCCAGTACTTC.

This sequence joins TRBV7-9 and TRBJ1-2; D gene unclear. CDR1 SEHNR and CDR2 FQNEAQ come from the germline V gene (reference sequence). V lost 5 bases to trimming and J lost 7 bases, with 14 bases between them. The CDR3 is made up of 13 amino acids. The CDR3 DNA reads TGTGCCAGCAGCCCTCCTCCTGGCGGTGGCTACACCTTC. Encoded protein: CASSPPPGGGYTF.

The chain recombines TRBV18 with TRBJ1-6; D gene uncertain. The germline V gene has CDR1 KGHSH and CDR2 LQKENI. CDR3 length: 15 amino acids. The V end lost 3 bases, the J end lost 7 bases, and 13 bases lay between the germline ends. The CDR3 DNA is TGTGCCAGCTCACCGCCGAGCTCGGGGAATTCACCCCTCCACTTT. Translating it yields CASSPPSSGNSPLHF.

This chain connects TRBV5-1 to TRBJ2-1, with TRBD1 identical over 7 bases. The CDR3 has 16 residues. Per germline, CDR1 SGHRS and CDR2 YFSETQ. V was pared by 3 bases and J by 7 bases, with 13 bases of the junction left unmatched. CDR3 residues: CASSSRNPGQRNEQFF. DNA for the CDR3: TGCGCCAGCAGCTCGAGGAATCCGGGACAGAGGAATGAGCAGTTCTTC.

There are many counts of this clonotype. The chain links TRBV3-1 to TRBJ2-4, with TRBD2 matching over 8 bases. CDR1 is LGHDT and CDR2 is YNNKEL in the germline V gene (reference sequence). The CDR3 loop spans 13 amino acids. The trim removed 4 bases at V and 6 bases at J, leaving 2 bases unmatched. CDR3 in DNA: TGTGCCAGCAGCCTTCGGGGGGGAAACATTCAGTACTTC. This encodes CASSLRGGNIQYF. Variable domain in full (rest from reference TRBV3-1 and TRBJ2-4): DTAVSQTPKYLVTQMGNDKSIKCEQNLGHDTMYWYKQDSKKFLKIMFSYNNKELIINETVPNRFSPKSPDKAHLNLHINSLELGDSAVYFCASSLRGGNIQYFGAGTRLSVL.

This clonotype appeared a few times. V gene TRBV3-1 combines with J gene TRBJ1-4; D gene ambiguous. The CDR3 runs to 14 residues. The V gene's germline CDR1 is LGHDT and CDR2 YNNKEL (reference sequence). V was pared by 4 bases and J by 2 bases, with 8 bases between. CDR3 nucleotide sequence: TGTGCCAGCAGCCCCCAATCGACTAATGAAAAACTGTTTTTT. Translated: CASSPQSTNEKLFF.

The sample holds a few counts of this clonotype. V is TRBV5-4 and J is TRBJ2-1, with TRBD2 identical over 11 bases. With 5 bases clipped from V and 5 bases from J, the junction kept 9 bases outside the gene matches. This CDR3 has 16 residues. Germline V lookup: CDR1 SGHNT, CDR2 YYREEE (reference sequence). The CDR3, as DNA: TGTGCCAGCAGGCTGGGGGGACTAGCGGCCCACAATGAGCAGTTCTTC. Protein sequence: CASRLGGLAAHNEQFF.

This clonotype was seen a few times. The chain carries TRBV12-3 or TRBV12-4 and TRBJ2-7; D assignment may be TRBD1 or TRBD2 (5 bases each). CDR3 length: 12 residues. The ends were cut back, 3 bases at V and 9 bases at J, with 12 bases in the middle. Here the CDR3 reads CASSFRARGQYF. In DNA, the CDR3 is TGTGCCAGCAGTTTCAGGGCCCGGGGGCAGTACTTC.

This clonotype has more than one count but fewer than ten. The chain uses TRBV7-2 and TRBJ2-5; the D gene is possibly TRBD1 (6 bases). The CDR3 covers 14 residues. Trimming shortened V by 5 bases and J by 2 bases, and 12 bases separated the two germline ends. Germline V lookup: CDR1 SGHTA, CDR2 FQGNSA. The CDR3 region is CASSPRQDQETQYF. For the CDR3, the DNA is TGTGCCAGCAGCCCTAGACAGGATCAAGAGACCCAGTACTTC.

The CDR3, as DNA: TGTGCCAGCAGCACCGGACAGGGAAGAGGCGAACCCCTCCACTTT. It yields the protein CASSTGQGRGEPLHF. The chain is built from TRBV5-8 and TRBJ1-6, with TRBD1 identical over 8 bases. The CDR3 has 15 amino acids. CDR1 and CDR2 (germline): SGHTS, YDEGEE. Losses at the gene ends were 4 bases for V and 12 bases for J; bases not matched to a gene: 12.

This clonotype was detected ten times or more. V is TRBV10-3 and J is TRBJ2-3, with 10 bases identical to TRBD1. The CDR3 has 16 amino acids. The V gene's germline CDR1 is ENHRY and CDR2 SYGVKD. V lost 6 bases, J lost 2 bases, and 8 bases stayed unmatched. The DNA of the CDR3 is TGTGCCATCAGCTCCGGGGACAGGGGCATCACAGATACGCAGTATTTT. Protein product: CAISSGDRGITDTQYF.

The chain is built from TRBV4-3 and TRBJ2-3; D perhaps matches TRBD1 (6 bases). CDR1 LGHNA and CDR2 YSLEER come from the germline V gene. The V end lost 5 bases, the J end lost 2 bases, and 20 bases lay between the germline ends. This CDR3 is built from 17 residues. DNA for the CDR3: TGCGCCAGCAGCGGACACCCCCTGGACAGACTCACAGATACGCAGTATTTT. Translated: CASSGHPLDRLTDTQYF.

This clonotype has a handful of counts. The genes are TRBV11-2 and TRBJ2-1; 11 nucleotides align to TRBD2. The CDR3 sequence is 16 residues long. J gave up 9 bases and V 4 bases, and 11 bases lay outside the gene matches. Germline values: CDR1 SGHAT, CDR2 FQNNGV. CDR3 in DNA: TGTGCCAGCAGCTCCTCGTCTAGCGGGGGGCCGGGTGAGCAGTTCTTC. Translated, it gives CASSSSSSGGPGEQFF.

This clonotype was observed many times. This chain uses TRBV20-1 with TRBJ1-2; D call uncertain. From germline, CDR1 is DFQATT and CDR2 SNEGSKA (reference sequence). The CDR3 is made up of 15 amino acids. Trimming removed 6 bases at V and 4 bases at J, with 21 bases between. The CDR3 DNA is TGCAGTGCCAGCCCTCCGGGGAACCCCACCTATGGCTACACCTTC. Its protein is CSASPPGNPTYGYTF.